Here is one T cell receptor (beta chain) with its context. This receptor's antigen is unknown. Per-nucleotide qualities are absent, and no much larger clonotype sits a single base away. These data belong to a study of T cells in Graves' hyperthyroidism and ophthalmopathy (dated by TCRdb to the late 2010s). Regarding the research as a whole: Peripheral blood was sampled at the time of initial diagnosis, prior to any treatment. The paper reports TCR Vbeta CDR3 sequencing of over 130 peripheral blood samples: fewer than 50 ophthalmopathy, fewer than 85 hyperthyroidism and around 17 progressor patients. An independent validation cohort of about 20 hyperthyroidism patients and approximately 17 patients who later progressed to ophthalmopathy tested prospective prediction of ophthalmopathy. Once sampling was done, hyperthyroidism patients were given methimazole at a starting dose of 30 mg daily, whereas ophthalmopathy patients were given high-dose intravenous methylprednisolone. For training and testing, the 110 or so patients in the discovery cohort were randomly divided in a 7:3 ratio. Thyroid tissue and blood T-cell repertoires from several Graves' hyperthyroidism patients were also compared in the study. To identify TCR V-J signatures that set the groups apart, the researchers used a discovery cohort of 90 to 100 patients, made up of roughly 40 with Graves' ophthalmopathy and 57 with stable Graves' hyperthyroidism.

TCR beta CDR3 regions were amplified from RNA transcripts. The TCR CDR3 was subjected to a first round of RT-PCR using the HTBI primer set and the Qiagen OneStep RT-PCR kit. Libraries were constructed in a second round of multiplex PCR, after which size selection and purification were carried out. Libraries were sequenced paired-end with 100 bp reads on an Illumina HiSeq2000. Under the source paper's analysis protocol: SOAPnuke was used to process the raw data, removing reads that contained adapters or uncalled bases, had a mean Phred below 15, or lacked an exact match to the constant primer or identifier. COPE v1.2.5 was used to merge high-quality paired reads, and clonotypes were defined as unique nucleotide sequences. MiTCR v1.1 was used to align the clonotypes against IMGT TRBV, TRBD and TRBJ reference segments. Analysis was restricted to V-J combinations with a frequency above 0.0001, which covered 98% to 99.2% of repertoires. A TCS score was defined as the ratio between F50 (clonal expansion) and ExV (chaos), using BLOSUM62-based TCRdist between CDR3 peptides within each V-J. Welch's t-statistics and random forest reduced 500 to 650 V-J features to some 14, which were used in a naive Bayes classifier (R e1071). TCRdb reprocessing: public reads trimmed at Q25 with fastp, clones called with MiXCR, in-frame beta chains kept. Every entry covers one CDR3 protein and lists the most common genes and DNA from its rows. These V and J calls derive from TCRdb rather than the authors' analysis. This sample gives about half a million distinct CDR3 sequences in total; 20% to 25% of them show up just once. Of the sample, about 26% falls within the top ten clones.

Unmatched junction bases come to 5, with V trimmed by 6 bases and J by 6 bases. From the cysteine up to the phenylalanine, the CDR3 has a length of 13 residues. Only CDR3 DNA remains: 39 bases, in frame from the first base. Stable Graves' hyperthyroidism was defined as the absence of progression to ophthalmopathy over 18 months of follow-up. The hyperthyroidism patients were between 18 and 65 years old and newly diagnosed, with a disease duration of less than 2 months. Any patient with an uncontrolled infection, another autoimmune disease, pregnancy or lactation was excluded. Diagnoses relied on clinical symptoms, serum thyroxine and TRAb, thyroid ultrasound and orbital computed tomography. PBMCs were separated from 10 ml of fresh peripheral blood using Ficoll-Paque density gradient centrifugation. Total RNA was extracted using Trizol reagent, and RNA quality was assessed on an Agilent 2100 Bioanalyzer.

General conclusions and limits of the study: Most expanded thyroid clonotypes (frequency above 0.001) were also detected in blood, suggesting blood repertoires may reflect thyroid immune responses. In cross-validation, a model built on a 13 V-J signature told ophthalmopathy apart from stable hyperthyroidism with 87.88% sensitivity and approximately 84% specificity, and in testing the same model reached 80%/75%. Sample size was not statistically predetermined, and blinding of investigators to group allocation was not performed. In validation, the model predicted progression to ophthalmopathy a median of roughly 6.2 months before onset, with over 60% sensitivity and 72.22% specificity.

Sequencing input: blood. The sequence derives from a man aged 18 to 29 with Graves' hyperthyroidism. The V gene is TRBV12-3 or TRBV12-4 and the J gene is TRBJ1-5, with 7 bases aligning to TRBD1. In nucleotide form, the sequence is TGTGCCAGCAGGCGACAGGGCAGTCAGCCCCAGCATTTT. Its protein reads: CASRRQGSQPQHF.